The 11 T cell receptor beta chains below come from one sample, sequenced in a study of siplizumab effects on memory and regulatory T cells. Measured with immunoSEQ multiplex PCR; TCRdb has only the in-frame clones, and not every one. Seen here are fewer than 120,000 clones, over 85% observed once, and the top ten hold 1% to 1.5%. Sequencing was performed on CD4+ T cells sorted from blood. All receptors come from a human donor in good health.

The chain is built from TRBV4-1 and TRBJ2-5, with TRBD1 matching over 8 bases. The V segment lost 8 bases and the J segment 3 bases; nucleotides outside the gene matches: 5. This CDR3 contains 13 residues. Germline lookup yields CDR1 MGHRA and CDR2 YSYEKL. In DNA, the CDR3 is TGCGCCAGCGGCAGGGGGCCAGAAGAGACCCAGTACTTC. Residues: CASGRGPEETQYF.

The chain uses TRBV6-1 and TRBJ1-4; D call uncertain. Trimming removed 4 bases from V and 3 bases from J, with 6 bases in between. The CDR3 length is 13 residues. The germline CDR1 and CDR2 sequences are MNHNS and SASEGT. CDR3 region: CASSGLANEKLFF. The CDR3 coding sequence is TGTGCCAGCAGTGGGTTGGCTAATGAAAAACTGTTTTTT.

V usage is TRBV30 and J usage is TRBJ2-7; TRBD1 is a possible D gene (6 bases). The CDR3 is 11 residues long. Germline CDR1 reads GTSNPN; CDR2 reads SVGIG (reference sequence). V lost 8 bases, J lost 3 bases, and 11 bases lay in between. CDR3 DNA sequence: TGTGCCGGTAGACAGGACTACGAGCAGTACTTC. This gives the protein CAGRQDYEQYF.

The J gene is TRBJ1-4, the V gene TRBV19; D perhaps matches TRBD1 (6 bases). V was pared by 4 bases and J by 10 bases, with 7 bases between. CDR1 and CDR2 from the germline V gene are LNHDA and SQIVND (reference sequence). The CDR3 totals 11 residues. The CDR3 region is CASSTRGKLFF. CDR3 nucleotide sequence: TGTGCCAGTAGTACCAGGGGAAAACTGTTTTTT.

This chain joins TRBV28 and TRBJ1-5; D may be TRBD1 (5 bases). This CDR3 is 14 amino acids long. Between the trimmed V and J ends, which lost 8 bases and 3 bases, there was a span of 14 bases. Germline CDR1 is MDHEN and CDR2 is SYDVKM. CDR3 protein: CASCLQVFNQPQHF. The CDR3 bases are TGTGCCAGCTGCTTACAGGTCTTCAATCAGCCCCAGCATTTT.

V is TRBV6-5 and J is TRBJ2-3; the D is unclear. The CDR3 has 14 residues. V was cut by 1 base and J by 2 bases, with 7 bases left in between. CDR1 is MNHEY, CDR2 SVGAGI, per germline. CDR3 loop: CASSYLQSTDTQYF. In DNA form, the CDR3 reads TGTGCCAGCAGTTACTTGCAGTCCACAGATACGCAGTATTTT.

The count of this clone is one. The rearrangement uses TRBV5-1 and TRBJ1-1; D is unresolved. Germline CDR1 SGHRS, CDR2 YFSETQ. The length of the CDR3 is 16 residues. V lost 2 bases to trimming and J lost 0 bases, with 14 bases between them. Written as DNA, the CDR3 is TGCGCCAGCAGCTTAGGCGAGGGCGCGATGAACACTGAAGCTTTCTTT. As protein: CASSLGEGAMNTEAFF.

This clone has only one observation. The chain has TRBV12-5 and TRBJ1-1, with 7 nucleotides matching TRBD1. Unmatched junction bases numbered 2, after V lost 3 bases and J lost 4 bases. CDR1 and CDR2 (germline): LGHNT, FRNRAP. The CDR3 spans 13 residues. CDR3 amino acids: CASGLQGSTEAFF. The CDR3, as DNA: TGTGCTAGTGGTTTACAGGGGTCCACTGAAGCTTTCTTT.

The chain is built from TRBV7-9 and TRBJ2-7; D remains ambiguous. Germline V gene data show CDR1 as SEHNR and CDR2 as FQNEAQ (reference sequence). Trimming took 2 bases from V and 1 from J, leaving 0 bases between them. This CDR3 contains 11 residues. CDR3 coding DNA: TGTGCCAGCAGCTTATCCTACGAGCAGTACTTC. Translation: CASSLSYEQYF.

This rearrangement joins TRBV6-1 to TRBJ1-3; TRBD1 is a possible D gene (5 bases). V lost 11 bases and J 0 bases, leaving 17 bases between the germline ends. CDR1 and CDR2 (germline): MNHNS, SASEGT. The CDR3 sequence is 15 residues long. CDR3 sequence: CAGGGYESSGNTIYF. CDR3 nucleotide sequence: TGTGCCGGCGGGGGGTACGAGAGCTCTGGAAACACCATATATTTT.

This clone was picked up one time. This chain links TRBV19 with TRBJ2-3, with unresolved D. The germline gives CDR1 LNHDA, CDR2 SQIVND (reference sequence). The CDR3 has 12 amino acids. Trimming shortened V by 5 bases and J by 5 bases, and 8 bases separated the two germline ends. CDR3 DNA sequence: TGTGCCAGTAGTCTCACCAGAGATACGCAGTATTTT. Translated: CASSLTRDTQYF.